A selection of T cell receptor beta chains follows, all from one sample in a study of blood T cells in healthy people across ages. TCRdb independently ran MiXCR on the 5' RACE reads; one entry per CDR3 protein. The sample holds fewer than 2 million distinct CDR3 sequences, 39% seen once. Specimen: blood. These receptors originate from a human donor in good health. CDR3s include the opening cysteine and the closing phenylalanine or tryptophan. Fields, in order: D gene, clone size, V gene, J gene, CDR3 length, CDR3 DNA, CDR3 protein. D genes are given only for firm matches. Size is stated for part of the rows, as once, few or many counts, or as a class when the clone is expanded.

-	-	TRBV29-1	TRBJ2-7	14	TGCAGCGGATCAAGCGGACAAGGGAAATACGAGCAGTACTTC	CSGSSGQGKYEQYF
TRBD1	-	TRBV6-2/TRBV6-3	TRBJ1-1	16	TGTGCCAGCAGTTATCCGACAGGGTCGATGAACACTGAAGCTTTCTTT	CASSYPTGSMNTEAFF
-	-	TRBV6-6	TRBJ1-2	14	TGTGCCAGCAGTAACTCCGGTGCCTCCTATGGCTACACCTTC	CASSNSGASYGYTF
-	-	TRBV7-9	TRBJ2-7	14	TGTGCCAGCAGCTTAGATATCAGATTCTACGAGCAGTACTTC	CASSLDIRFYEQYF
-	few	TRBV4-2	TRBJ1-1	12	TGTGCCAGCAGGTCGACAATTCAACAAGCTTTCTTT	CASRSTIQQAFF
-	-	TRBV20-1	TRBJ1-2	14	TGCAGTGCCATAATCCTAGGGACGACTCATGGCTACACCTTC	CSAIILGTTHGYTF
TRBD1	few	TRBV24-1	TRBJ2-3	16	TGTGCCACCAGTGATCTGGACAGGGGGGATACAGATACGCAGTATTTT	CATSDLDRGDTDTQYF
-	-	TRBV15	TRBJ1-4	13	TGTGCCACCAGCAGGGACAGTAATGAAAAACTGTTTTTT	CATSRDSNEKLFF
-	-	TRBV4-3	TRBJ1-1	14	TGCGCCAGCAGCCCCCGGTGGGAGGCCACTGAAGCTTTCTTT	CASSPRWEATEAFF
TRBD2	-	TRBV7-7	TRBJ2-2	16	TGTGCCAGCAGCCCCACTCCCTCGGGGGGATACGGGGAGCTGTTTTTT	CASSPTPSGGYGELFF
-	-	TRBV7-3	TRBJ2-5	15	TGTGCCAGCAGCTTAATCCCGGGTTCTCAAGAGACCCAGTACTTC	CASSLIPGSQETQYF
TRBD2	-	TRBV6-4	TRBJ2-3	15	TGTGCCAGCAGTGACCCGGGACTAGTATTAGATACGCAGTATTTT	CASSDPGLVLDTQYF
-	few	TRBV12-3/TRBV12-4	TRBJ2-5	16	TGTGCCAGCAGTTTGTCGAGGGGGGGAGGTCAAGAGACCCAGTACTTC	CASSLSRGGGQETQYF
-	-	TRBV27	TRBJ1-4	19	TGTGCCAGCAGTTCAGCAACGTTTCCAGGGGCCGTCGCTAATGAAAAACTGTTTTTT	CASSSATFPGAVANEKLFF
TRBD1	-	TRBV11-3	TRBJ2-1	15	TGTGCCAACAGCCTGCCGGGACAGGGGGCCTATGAGCAGTTCTTC	CANSLPGQGAYEQFF
-	-	TRBV4-1	TRBJ1-5	15	TGCGCCAGCAGCCAAAGCGGTGGGTCTAGTCAGCCCCAGCATTTT	CASSQSGGSSQPQHF
TRBD2	-	TRBV20-1	TRBJ2-5	14	TGCAGTGCTCCGCCTAGCGGGCGAGGAGAGACCCAGTACTTC	CSAPPSGRGETQYF
-	few	TRBV28	TRBJ1-2	13	TGTGCCAGCAGTCCCGACGTAGTATATGGCTACACCTTC	CASSPDVVYGYTF
-	few	TRBV14	TRBJ2-5	16	TGTGCCAGCAGCCAAGTTGGTATGCGGGGCCTGGAGACCCAGTACTTC	CASSQVGMRGLETQYF
-	-	TRBV7-9	TRBJ1-6	16	TGTGCCAGCAGCTTAAGTCCGGGGACTAGGTATTCACCCCTCCACTTT	CASSLSPGTRYSPLHF
TRBD2	-	TRBV9	TRBJ2-3	15	TGTGCCAGCAGCGCGAGCGGGGGGGGGTCAGATACGCAGTATTTT	CASSASGGGSDTQYF
-	-	TRBV5-5	TRBJ2-1	16	TGTGCCAGCAGCCTCCTTGGTGGGTCAGCAGGGAATGAGCAGTTCTTC	CASSLLGGSAGNEQFF
-	-	TRBV12-3/TRBV12-4	TRBJ1-1	13	TGTGCCAGCAGCCAAGGTGGGGGGGCCTGGGCTTTCTTT	CASSQGGGAWAFF
-	-	TRBV13	TRBJ1-6	14	TGTGCCAGCAGCTTAACCCCACCGAATTCACCCCTCCACTTT	CASSLTPPNSPLHF
-	-	TRBV5-5	TRBJ1-1	13	TGTGCCAGCAGCTTCAGCGGACACCTTGAAGCTTTCTTT	CASSFSGHLEAFF
TRBD1	-	TRBV28	TRBJ2-3	20	TGTGCCAGCCGCACACCTAAAATAGGACAGGGAGGATTGGGCACAGATACGCAGTATTTT	CASRTPKIGQGGLGTDTQYF
TRBD2	-	TRBV9	TRBJ2-1	14	TGTGCCAGCAGCGTTAGCGGGGACAACAATGAGCAGTTCTTC	CASSVSGDNNEQFF
-	few	TRBV5-5	TRBJ1-6	18	TGTGCCAGCAGCTCGACCTACAGTCAGGGCTCCTATAATTCACCCCTCCACTTT	CASSSTYSQGSYNSPLHF
TRBD1	-	TRBV7-6	TRBJ1-5	20	TGTGCCAGCAGCTTAGTTCGGACAGGGGACCCACAATATAGCAATCAGCCCCAGCATTTT	CASSLVRTGDPQYSNQPQHF
TRBD2	-	TRBV5-1	TRBJ2-5	20	TGCGCCAGCAGCTTGGGGGTCAAAAGCGGGGACGTCTCAAAAGGGGAGACCCAGTACTTC	CASSLGVKSGDVSKGETQYF
-	-	TRBV11-1	TRBJ2-7	15	TGTGCCAGCAGCCGAAGATGGAGGAACGCCTACGAGCAGTACTTC	CASSRRWRNAYEQYF
TRBD1	-	TRBV29-1	TRBJ2-1	16	TGCTGCGTTGAAGAGGGCAGGGGGAGCTCCTACAATGAGCAGTTCTTC	CCVEEGRGSSYNEQFF
-	few	TRBV7-8	TRBJ2-7	16	TGTGCCAGCAGCTTAGCGGAACAGGGAGCCCGCTACGAGCAGTACTTC	CASSLAEQGARYEQYF
-	-	TRBV28	TRBJ2-4	12	TGTGCCGGCAGTCCGCCGGAAAACATTCAGTACTTC	CAGSPPENIQYF
TRBD1	few	TRBV29-1	TRBJ1-2	11	TGCAGCGTTGAAAGGGGGCAGGAGGACACCTTC	CSVERGQEDTF
TRBD2	few	TRBV20-1	TRBJ2-1	15	TGCAGTGCTAGAGATTTAACTAGCGAAGGGAATGAGCAGTTCTTC	CSARDLTSEGNEQFF
-	-	TRBV6-2/TRBV6-3	TRBJ1-5	17	TGTGCCAGCAGTTACTCAATCGGTCGGGGGCAAGATCAGCCCCAGCATTTT	CASSYSIGRGQDQPQHF
-	-	TRBV12-3/TRBV12-4	TRBJ1-3	14	TGTGCCAGCAGTTTAGGGAACCCCGGAAACACCATATATTTT	CASSLGNPGNTIYF
TRBD1	-	TRBV29-1	TRBJ2-5	16	TGCAGCGTTGAAGATGGCAGGGACAGGGGAAAAGAGACCCAGTACTTC	CSVEDGRDRGKETQYF
-	few	TRBV7-2	TRBJ1-4	15	TGTGCCAGCAGCTTAGAATCCGGGACCTGGGAAAAACTGTTTTTT	CASSLESGTWEKLFF
TRBD1	-	TRBV10-3	TRBJ1-2	14	TGTGCCATCCTACACACAGGGGGAAGTGACGGCTACACCTTC	CAILHTGGSDGYTF
-	-	TRBV2	TRBJ2-1	13	TGTGCCAGCAGTGAAGAGGTGTACAATGAGCAGTTCTTC	CASSEEVYNEQFF
-	-	TRBV11-3	TRBJ2-2	13	TGTGCCAGCAGCTATTGGGGGGCCGGGGAGCTGTTTTTT	CASSYWGAGELFF
TRBD2	-	TRBV7-6	TRBJ2-3	19	TGTGCCAGCAGCCCCTCCGGGACTAGCGGGGGGGTAACCACAGATACGCAGTATTTT	CASSPSGTSGGVTTDTQYF
TRBD2	few	TRBV7-2	TRBJ2-7	16	TGTGCCAGCAGCTTGGGAGGACTAGCATCTCCCTACGAGCAGTACTTC	CASSLGGLASPYEQYF
TRBD1	many	TRBV20-1	TRBJ2-7	13	TGCAGTGCTCCGGGACAGGGGAACTACGAGCAGTACTTC	CSAPGQGNYEQYF
TRBD1	once	TRBV6-5	TRBJ2-1	16	TGTGCCAGCAGTTACTCAAGGACAGGTACTTACAATGAGCAGTTCTTC	CASSYSRTGTYNEQFF
-	-	TRBV6-5	TRBJ2-7	13	TGTGCCAGCAGTTACGAACAAGCCTACGAGCAGTACTTC	CASSYEQAYEQYF
TRBD2	-	TRBV20-1	TRBJ2-5	18	TGCAGTGCTAGAGATCTGGCTAGCGGGGGGCATGCGAGGGAGACCCAGTACTTC	CSARDLASGGHARETQYF